This TCR beta chain was recorded in a study of blood T cell repertoires in COVID-19 (dated by TCRdb to 2020 to 2021). For the study in its entirety: Samples from collaborators originated in the United States, Italy and Spain and spanned both the acute and convalescent phases of COVID-19. Sample metadata almost always included a de-identified subject ID, COVID-19 status, age in years and sex. Samples came from the ongoing ImmuneRACE study (first 160 participants) plus 1,254 subjects from 6 global collaborators. The repertoires were made available in a free public database intended to serve as a resource for research on the immune response to SARS-CoV-2. The material from the prospective study consisted of cDNA or gDNA derived from T cells, B-cell-depleted T cells, or PBMCs. Where HLA class I and class II types were available, the types were taken from metadata supplied by the sample provider, not from assay-based typing. Deeply sampled blood TCRbeta repertoires from subjects exposed to, actively infected with, or recovered from COVID-19 were included in the dataset.

On this clone: It lacks a known antigen. Within one base of it there is no much larger clone, and no base qualities were kept.

V is pared back by 7 bases and J by 0 bases, with 10 bases lying between the germline termini. The CDR3 starts with the cysteine, ends with the phenylalanine, and has 14 residues. Of all the DNA, just the CDR3 is kept, 42 bases in frame from base 1. CDR1 and CDR2 are read off the germline V gene as MNHEY and SVGAGI. TCRbeta CDR3 regions were amplified from genomic DNA by means of the immunoSEQ Assay, a bias-controlled multiplex PCR. Under the source paper's analysis protocol: The number of nucleated cells in each sample was estimated from the amplification of reference gene primers within the assay. To quantify the absolute abundance of each unique TCRbeta CDR3 rearrangement, sequence reads were collapsed and filtered. For each sample, productive Simpson clonality was calculated by taking the square root of Simpson's diversity index across productive rearrangements. TCRdb's version of the immuneACCESS table is confined to in-frame rearrangements and falls short of the full clone set. An unresolved V gene accounts for under half of the shortfall where checked; the remainder is of unknown origin. For V, J and clone size, that table is used; D and trimming come from the DNA. The sample table records some 74,000 clones; 87% of these occur just once. The ten biggest clones cover roughly 6.5% of the sample.

General findings and caveats noted by the study authors: The amount of clinical and demographic metadata varied by source and participant and was provided uncurated.

The collaborating institutions used their own protocols to collect whole blood in K2EDTA tubes. For TCRbeta analysis, collaborators shipped samples in one of three forms: frozen whole blood, isolated PBMCs, or DNA extracted from either of those sample types. The sequence derives from a man aged 50 or older with active COVID-19. The sequencing sample was made of peripheral blood. This chain is built from TRBV6-5 and TRBJ1-5; matching of 5 bases hints at TRBD1 as the D gene. The CDR3 has the sequence CASNDRNSNQPQHF. The DNA sequence reads TGTGCCAGCAACGACAGAAATAGCAATCAGCCCCAGCATTTT.